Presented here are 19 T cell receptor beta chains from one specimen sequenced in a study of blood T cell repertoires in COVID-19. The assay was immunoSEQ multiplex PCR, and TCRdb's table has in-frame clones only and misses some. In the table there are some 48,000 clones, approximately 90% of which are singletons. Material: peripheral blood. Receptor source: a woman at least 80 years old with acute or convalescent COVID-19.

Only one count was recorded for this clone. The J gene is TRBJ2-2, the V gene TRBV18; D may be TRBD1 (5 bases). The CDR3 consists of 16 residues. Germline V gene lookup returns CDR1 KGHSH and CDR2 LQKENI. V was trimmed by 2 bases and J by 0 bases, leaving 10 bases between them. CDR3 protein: CASSPTQGSNTGELFF. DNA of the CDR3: TGTGCCAGCTCACCAACTCAGGGATCGAACACCGGGGAGCTGTTTTTT.

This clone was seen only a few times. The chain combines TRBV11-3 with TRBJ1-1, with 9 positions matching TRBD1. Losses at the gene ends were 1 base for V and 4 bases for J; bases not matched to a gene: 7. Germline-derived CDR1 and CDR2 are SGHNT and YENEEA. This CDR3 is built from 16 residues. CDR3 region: CASSLGRAQGATEAFF. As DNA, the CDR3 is TGTGCCAGCAGCTTAGGGCGGGCACAGGGGGCCACTGAAGCTTTCTTT.

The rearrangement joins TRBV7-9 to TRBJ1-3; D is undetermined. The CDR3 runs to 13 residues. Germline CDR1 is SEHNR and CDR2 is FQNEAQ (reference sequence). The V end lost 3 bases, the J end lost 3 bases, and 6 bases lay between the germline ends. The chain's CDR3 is CASSFGFGNTIYF. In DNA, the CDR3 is TGTGCCAGCAGCTTCGGGTTTGGAAACACCATATATTTT.

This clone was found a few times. This chain's CDR3 is CASSADFTDTQYF. DNA of the CDR3: TGTGCCAGCAGCGCGGACTTCACAGATACGCAGTATTTT. The V and J genes are TRBV9 and TRBJ2-3; TRBD2 is a possible D gene (5 bases). V lost 3 bases, J lost 2 bases, and 7 bases lay in between. Germline V gene lookup returns CDR1 SGDLS and CDR2 YYNGEE. This CDR3 region has 13 residues.

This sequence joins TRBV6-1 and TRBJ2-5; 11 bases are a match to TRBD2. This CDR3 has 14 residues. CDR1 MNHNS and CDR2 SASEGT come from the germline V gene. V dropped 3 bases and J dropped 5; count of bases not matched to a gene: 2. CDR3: CASSEGLAVETQYF. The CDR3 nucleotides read TGTGCCAGCAGTGAGGGACTAGCGGTGGAGACCCAGTACTTC.

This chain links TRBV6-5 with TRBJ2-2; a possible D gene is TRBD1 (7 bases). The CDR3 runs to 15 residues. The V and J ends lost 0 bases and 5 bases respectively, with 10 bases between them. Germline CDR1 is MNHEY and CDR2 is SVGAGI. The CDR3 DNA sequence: TGTGCCAGCAGTTACTCCAGGGGGAGGACCGGGGAGCTGTTTTTT. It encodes CASSYSRGRTGELFF.

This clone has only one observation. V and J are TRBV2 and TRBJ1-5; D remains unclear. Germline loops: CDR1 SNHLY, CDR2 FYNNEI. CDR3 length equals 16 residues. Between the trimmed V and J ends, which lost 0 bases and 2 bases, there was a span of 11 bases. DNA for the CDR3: TGTGCCAGCAGTGAAGCGGGAGGGCAGGGCAATCAGCCCCAGCATTTT. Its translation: CASSEAGGQGNQPQHF.

The CDR3 is CAWSVAGATDTQYF. DNA for the CDR3: TGTGCCTGGAGTGTAGCGGGGGCAACAGATACGCAGTATTTT. The genes are TRBV30 and TRBJ2-3, with 8 bases that match TRBD2. V gave up 0 bases and J gave up 3 bases; unmatched junction bases: 2. Germline CDR1 is GTSNPN and CDR2 is SVGIG (reference sequence). This CDR3 contains 14 residues.

CDR3 nucleotides: TGTGCCACCAGCAGAGAGCTGACAGGGCAATCACCCCTCCACTTT. Amino acids: CATSRELTGQSPLHF. The chain uses TRBV15 and TRBJ1-6; 7 bases map to TRBD1. CDR3 length equals 15 residues. V shed 0 bases and J 10 bases; nucleotides not matched to a gene: 6. From germline, CDR1 is LNHNV and CDR2 YYDKDF (reference sequence).

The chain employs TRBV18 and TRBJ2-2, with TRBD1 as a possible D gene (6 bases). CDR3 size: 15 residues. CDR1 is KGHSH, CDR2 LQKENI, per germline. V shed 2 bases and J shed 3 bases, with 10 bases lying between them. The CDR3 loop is CASSPTSGDTGELFF. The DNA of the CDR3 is TGTGCCAGCTCACCAACTTCAGGGGACACCGGGGAGCTGTTTTTT.

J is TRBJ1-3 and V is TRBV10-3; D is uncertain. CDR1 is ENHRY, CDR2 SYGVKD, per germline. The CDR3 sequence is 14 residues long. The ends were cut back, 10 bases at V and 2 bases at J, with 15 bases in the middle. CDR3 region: CATREGEAGNTIYF. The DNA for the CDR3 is TGTGCCACACGTGAGGGAGAAGCTGGAAACACCATATATTTT.

The CDR3 region is CASSLKILQGLNTEAFF. The CDR3 DNA sequence: TGTGCCAGCAGCTTGAAGATTCTACAGGGATTGAACACTGAAGCTTTCTTT. The gene calls are TRBV5-4 and TRBJ1-1, with D tentatively TRBD1 (6 bases). Trimming took off 1 base at V and 0 bases at J, with 16 bases between the two ends. Germline V gene data show CDR1 as SGHNT and CDR2 as YYREEE (reference sequence). This CDR3 has 17 amino acids.

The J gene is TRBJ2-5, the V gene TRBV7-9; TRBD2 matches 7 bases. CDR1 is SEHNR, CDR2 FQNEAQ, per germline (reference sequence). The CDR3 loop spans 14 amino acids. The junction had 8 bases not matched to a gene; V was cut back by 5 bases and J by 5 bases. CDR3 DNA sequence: TGTGCCAGCAGCCCGAGGGGACTAATGGAGACCCAGTACTTC. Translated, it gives CASSPRGLMETQYF.

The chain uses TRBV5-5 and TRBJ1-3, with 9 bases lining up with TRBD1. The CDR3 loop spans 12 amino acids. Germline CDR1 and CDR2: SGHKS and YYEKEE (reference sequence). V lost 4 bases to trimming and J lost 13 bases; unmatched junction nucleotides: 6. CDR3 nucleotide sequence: TGTGCCAGCAGCCTTGGGACAGGGCAAATATATTTT. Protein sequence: CASSLGTGQIYF.

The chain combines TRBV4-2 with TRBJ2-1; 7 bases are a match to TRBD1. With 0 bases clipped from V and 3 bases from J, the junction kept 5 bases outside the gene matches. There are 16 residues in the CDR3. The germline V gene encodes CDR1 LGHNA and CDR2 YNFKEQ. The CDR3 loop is CASSQDRGQDYNEQFF. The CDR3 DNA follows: TGTGCCAGCAGCCAAGATCGAGGACAGGACTACAATGAGCAGTTCTTC.

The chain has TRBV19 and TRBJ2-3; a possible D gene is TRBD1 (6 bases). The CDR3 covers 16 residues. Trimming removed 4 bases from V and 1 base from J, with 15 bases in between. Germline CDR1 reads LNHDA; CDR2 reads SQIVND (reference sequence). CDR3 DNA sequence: TGTGCCAGTAGTACCGAAACAGGGTACGGCACAGATACGCAGTATTTT. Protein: CASSTETGYGTDTQYF.

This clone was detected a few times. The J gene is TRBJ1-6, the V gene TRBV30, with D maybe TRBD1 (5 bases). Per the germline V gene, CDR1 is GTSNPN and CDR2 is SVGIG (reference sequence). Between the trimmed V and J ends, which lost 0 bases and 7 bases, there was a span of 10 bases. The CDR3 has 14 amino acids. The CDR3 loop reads CAWSVGGGNSPLHF. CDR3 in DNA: TGTGCCTGGAGTGTGGGGGGGGGAAATTCACCCCTCCACTTT.

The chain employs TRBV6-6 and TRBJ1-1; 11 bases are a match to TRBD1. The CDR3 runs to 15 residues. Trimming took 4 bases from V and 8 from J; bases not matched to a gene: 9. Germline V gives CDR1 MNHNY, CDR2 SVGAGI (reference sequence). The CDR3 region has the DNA TGTGCCAGCAGTTCCGCGGACAGGGGGCTCGCAGAAGCTTTCTTT. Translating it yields CASSSADRGLAEAFF.

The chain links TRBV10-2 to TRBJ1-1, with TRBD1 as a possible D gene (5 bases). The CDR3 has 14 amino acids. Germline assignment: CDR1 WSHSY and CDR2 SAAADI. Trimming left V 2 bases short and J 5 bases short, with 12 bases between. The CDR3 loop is CASSETGQGTEAFF. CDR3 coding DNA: TGCGCCAGCAGTGAGACAGGCCAGGGAACTGAAGCTTTCTTT.